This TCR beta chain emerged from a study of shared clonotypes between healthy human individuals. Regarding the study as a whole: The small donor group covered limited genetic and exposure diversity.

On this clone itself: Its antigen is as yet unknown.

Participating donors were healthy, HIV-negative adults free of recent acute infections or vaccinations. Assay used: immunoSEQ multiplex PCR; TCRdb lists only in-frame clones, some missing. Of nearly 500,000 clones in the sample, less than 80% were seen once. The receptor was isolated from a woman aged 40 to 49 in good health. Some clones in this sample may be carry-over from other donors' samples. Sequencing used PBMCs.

This CDR3 is CASSLADSYHYGYTF. The CDR3 bases are TGTGCCAGCAGCTTGGCCGACAGTTACCACTATGGCTACACCTTC. The V and J genes are TRBV5-4 and TRBJ1-2, with D perhaps TRBD1 (5 bases). This CDR3 has 15 amino acids. V was trimmed by 0 bases and J by 3 bases, leaving 12 bases between them. Germline V gives CDR1 SGHNT, CDR2 YYREEE (reference sequence). The entire variable domain, with the rest obtained from reference TRBV5-4 and TRBJ1-2, is as follows: ETGVTQSPTHLIKTRGQQVTLRCSSQSGHNTVSWYQQALGQGPQFIFQYYREEENGRGNFPPRFSGLQFPNYSSELNVNALELDDSALYLCASSLADSYHYGYTFGSGTRLTVV.